This TCR beta chain is drawn from a study of shared clonotypes between healthy human individuals. CD8 cells regarded as naive lacked CD45RO, were positively chosen for CCR7, and omitted terminally differentiated effector memory CD45RA+ cells. Every contributor of samples was a Caucasian grown-up residing in Nashville, Tennessee. The protocol was immunoSEQ multiplex PCR, while the TCRdb copy is restricted to in-frame clones and leaves out a portion. Of about 2.1 million clones in the sample, around 93% were seen once. The CDR3 loop spans 17 amino acids. Germline V gene lookup returns CDR1 SNHLY and CDR2 FYNNEI. With 2 bases clipped from V and 7 bases from J, the junction kept 12 bases outside the gene matches. This clone was observed once.

The chain has TRBV2 and TRBJ2-1; 9 bases line up with TRBD2. This TCR was recovered from a man aged 18 to 30 in good health. Some clones in this sample may be carry-over from other donors' samples. The sequencing input was naive CD8+ T cells from PBMCs. The CDR3 spells CASSEYLTSGWMNEQFF. The CDR3 DNA reads as TGTGCCAGCAGTGAATACCTCACTAGCGGGTGGATGAATGAGCAGTTCTTC.